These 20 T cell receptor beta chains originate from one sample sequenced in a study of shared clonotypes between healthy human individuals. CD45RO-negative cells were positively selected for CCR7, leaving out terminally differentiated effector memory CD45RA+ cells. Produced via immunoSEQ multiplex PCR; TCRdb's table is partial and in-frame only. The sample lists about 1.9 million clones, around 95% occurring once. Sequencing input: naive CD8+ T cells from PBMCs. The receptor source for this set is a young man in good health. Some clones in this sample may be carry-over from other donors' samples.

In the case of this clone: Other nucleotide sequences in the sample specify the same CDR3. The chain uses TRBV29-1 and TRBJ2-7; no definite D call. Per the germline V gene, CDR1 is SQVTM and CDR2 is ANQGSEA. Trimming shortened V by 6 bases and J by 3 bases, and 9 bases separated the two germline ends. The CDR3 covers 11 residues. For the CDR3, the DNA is TGCAGCGTGACACTCAACTACGAGCAGTACTTC. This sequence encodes CSVTLNYEQYF.

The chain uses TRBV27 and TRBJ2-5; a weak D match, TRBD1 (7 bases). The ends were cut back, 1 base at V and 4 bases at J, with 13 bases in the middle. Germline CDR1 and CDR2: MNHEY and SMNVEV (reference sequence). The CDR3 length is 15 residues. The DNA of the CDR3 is TGTGCCAGCAGTTTATTTGGCCAGGGGGGAGAGACCCAGTACTTC. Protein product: CASSLFGQGGETQYF.

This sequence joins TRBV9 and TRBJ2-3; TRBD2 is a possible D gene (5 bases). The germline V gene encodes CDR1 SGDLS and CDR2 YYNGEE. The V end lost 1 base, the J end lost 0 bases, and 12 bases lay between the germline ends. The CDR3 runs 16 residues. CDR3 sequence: CASSVTRYTSTDTQYF. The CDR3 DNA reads TGTGCCAGCAGCGTAACTAGATATACTAGCACAGATACGCAGTATTTT. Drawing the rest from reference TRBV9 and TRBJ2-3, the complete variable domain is DSGVTQTPKHLITATGQRVTLRCSPRSGDLSVYWYQQSLDQGLQFLIQYYNGEERAKGNILERFSAQQFPDLHSELNLSSLELGDSALYFCASSVTRYTSTDTQYFGPGTRLTVL.

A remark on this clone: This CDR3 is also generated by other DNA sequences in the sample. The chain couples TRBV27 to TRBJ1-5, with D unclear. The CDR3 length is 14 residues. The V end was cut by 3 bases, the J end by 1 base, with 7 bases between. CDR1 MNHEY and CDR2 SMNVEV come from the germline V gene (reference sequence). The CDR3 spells CASSLVGSNQPQHF. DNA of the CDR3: TGTGCCAGCAGTTTGGTAGGGAGCAATCAGCCCCAGCATTTT.

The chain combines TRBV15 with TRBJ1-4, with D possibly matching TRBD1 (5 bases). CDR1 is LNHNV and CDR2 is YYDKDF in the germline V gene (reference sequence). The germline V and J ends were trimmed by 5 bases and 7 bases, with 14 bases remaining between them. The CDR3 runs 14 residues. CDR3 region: CATSFQGRGEKLFF. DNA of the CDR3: TGTGCCACCAGCTTTCAGGGAAGGGGTGAAAAACTGTTTTTT.

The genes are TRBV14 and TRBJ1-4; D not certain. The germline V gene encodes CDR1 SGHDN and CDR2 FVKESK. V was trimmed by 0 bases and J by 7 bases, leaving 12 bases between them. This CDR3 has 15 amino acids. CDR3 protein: CASSQEPGRSEKLFF. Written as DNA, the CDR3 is TGTGCCAGCAGCCAAGAGCCAGGTCGGAGTGAAAAACTGTTTTTT.

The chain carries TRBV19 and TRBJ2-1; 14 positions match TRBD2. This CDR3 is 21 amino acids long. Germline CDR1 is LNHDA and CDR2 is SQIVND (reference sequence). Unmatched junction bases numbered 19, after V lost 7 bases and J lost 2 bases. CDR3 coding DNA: TGTGCCAGTACAGTGGGCCCCTTCGGACTAGCGGGAGGAAAGACCTACAATGAGCAGTTCTTC. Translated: CASTVGPFGLAGGKTYNEQFF.

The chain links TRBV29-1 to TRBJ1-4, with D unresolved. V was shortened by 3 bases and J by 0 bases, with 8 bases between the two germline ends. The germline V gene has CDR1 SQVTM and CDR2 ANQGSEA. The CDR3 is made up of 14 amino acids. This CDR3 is CSVDHRPTNEKLFF. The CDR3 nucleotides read TGCAGCGTTGATCATCGGCCAACTAATGAAAAACTGTTTTTT.

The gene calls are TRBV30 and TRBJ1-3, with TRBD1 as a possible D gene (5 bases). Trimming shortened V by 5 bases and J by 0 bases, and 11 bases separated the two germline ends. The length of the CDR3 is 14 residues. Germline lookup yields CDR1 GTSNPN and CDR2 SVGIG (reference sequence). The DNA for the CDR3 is TGTGCCTGGGGATGGGGCAGCTCTGGAAACACCATATATTTT. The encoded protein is CAWGWGSSGNTIYF.

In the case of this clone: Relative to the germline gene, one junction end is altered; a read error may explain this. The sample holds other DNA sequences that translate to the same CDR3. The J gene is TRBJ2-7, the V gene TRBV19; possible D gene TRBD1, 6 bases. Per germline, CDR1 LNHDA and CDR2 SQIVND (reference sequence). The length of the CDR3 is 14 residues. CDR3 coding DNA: TGTGCTAGTAGTATAGGTCAGGGGTCCTACGAGCAGTACTTC. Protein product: CASSIGQGSYEQYF.

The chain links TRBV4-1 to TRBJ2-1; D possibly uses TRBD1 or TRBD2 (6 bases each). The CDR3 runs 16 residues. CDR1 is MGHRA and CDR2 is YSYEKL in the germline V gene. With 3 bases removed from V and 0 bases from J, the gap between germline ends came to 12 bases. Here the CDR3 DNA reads TGCGCCAGCAGCCAGAGGGGGACTCTCTCCTACAATGAGCAGTTCTTC. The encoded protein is CASSQRGTLSYNEQFF.

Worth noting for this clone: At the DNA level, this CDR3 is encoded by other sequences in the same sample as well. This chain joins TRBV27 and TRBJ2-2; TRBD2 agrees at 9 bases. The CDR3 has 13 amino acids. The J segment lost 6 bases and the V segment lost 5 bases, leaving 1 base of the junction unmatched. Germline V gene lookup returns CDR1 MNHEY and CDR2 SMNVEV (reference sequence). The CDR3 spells CASSLAGSGELFF. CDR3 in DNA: TGTGCCAGCAGTCTAGCGGGGTCCGGGGAGCTGTTTTTT.

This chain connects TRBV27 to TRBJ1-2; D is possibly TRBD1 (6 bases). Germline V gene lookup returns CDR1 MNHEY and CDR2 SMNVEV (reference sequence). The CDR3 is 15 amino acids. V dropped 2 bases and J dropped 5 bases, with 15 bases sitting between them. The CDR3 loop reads CASSLISGGGYGYTF. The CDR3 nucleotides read TGTGCCAGCAGTTTAATCTCGGGAGGGGGTTATGGCTACACCTTC.

The CDR3 here is CASSVRPWDEQFF. In DNA form, the CDR3 reads TGTGCCAGCAGCGTTCGTCCTTGGGATGAGCAGTTCTTC. This rearrangement joins TRBV9 to TRBJ2-1, with unresolved D. CDR1 SGDLS and CDR2 YYNGEE come from the germline V gene. Between the trimmed V and J ends, which lost 2 bases and 8 bases, there was a span of 11 bases. The CDR3 is made up of 13 amino acids. Full variable domain (rest looked up from reference TRBV9 and TRBJ2-1): DSGVTQTPKHLITATGQRVTLRCSPRSGDLSVYWYQQSLDQGLQFLIQYYNGEERAKGNILERFSAQQFPDLHSELNLSSLELGDSALYFCASSVRPWDEQFFGPGTRLTVL.

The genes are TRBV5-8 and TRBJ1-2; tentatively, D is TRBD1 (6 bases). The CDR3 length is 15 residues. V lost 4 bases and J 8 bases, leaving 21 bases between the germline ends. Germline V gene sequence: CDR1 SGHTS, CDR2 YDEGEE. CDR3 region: CASSQKGQIKGGYTF. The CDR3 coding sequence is TGTGCCAGCAGCCAAAAGGGACAAATTAAAGGAGGCTACACCTTC.

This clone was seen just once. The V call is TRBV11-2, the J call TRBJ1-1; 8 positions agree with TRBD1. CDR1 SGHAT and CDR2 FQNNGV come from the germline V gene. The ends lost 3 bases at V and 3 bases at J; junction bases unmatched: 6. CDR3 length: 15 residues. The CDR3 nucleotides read TGTGCCAGCAGCTTTTCCAGGGGGCCGGACACTGAAGCTTTCTTT. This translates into CASSFSRGPDTEAFF.

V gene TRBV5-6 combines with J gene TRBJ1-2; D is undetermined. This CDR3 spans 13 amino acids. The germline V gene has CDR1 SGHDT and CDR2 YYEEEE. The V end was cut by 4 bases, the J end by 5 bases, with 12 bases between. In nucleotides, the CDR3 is TGTGCCAGCAGCACCGGACTAGGATATGGCTACACCTTC. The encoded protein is CASSTGLGYGYTF.

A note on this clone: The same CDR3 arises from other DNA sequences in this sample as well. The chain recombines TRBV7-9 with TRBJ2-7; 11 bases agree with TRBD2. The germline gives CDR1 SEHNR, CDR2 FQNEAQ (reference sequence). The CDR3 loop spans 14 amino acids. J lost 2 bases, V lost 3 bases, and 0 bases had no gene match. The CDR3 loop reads CASSLTSGAYEQYF. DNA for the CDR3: TGTGCCAGCAGCTTGACTAGCGGGGCCTACGAGCAGTACTTC.

DNA for the CDR3: TGCGCCAGCAGCCAAGCCACTACTAGCGTTCCAACCTACGAGCAGTACTTC. It codes for CASSQATTSVPTYEQYF. The V and J genes are TRBV4-1 and TRBJ2-7, with 7 nucleotides matching TRBD2. The CDR3 loop spans 17 amino acids. Germline CDR1 and CDR2: MGHRA and YSYEKL. V shed 1 base, J shed 2 bases, and the junction held 11 bases outside the gene matches.

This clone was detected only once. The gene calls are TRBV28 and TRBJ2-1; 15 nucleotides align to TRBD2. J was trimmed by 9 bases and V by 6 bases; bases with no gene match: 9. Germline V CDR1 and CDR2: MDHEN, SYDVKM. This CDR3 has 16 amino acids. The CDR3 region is CASSPGLAGGHGEQFF. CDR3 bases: TGTGCCAGCAGCCCCGGACTAGCGGGAGGGCATGGTGAGCAGTTCTTC.